The 8 T cell receptor beta chains presented below share a single source sample, sequenced in a study of tumor-infiltrating lymphocytes in oesophageal squamous cell carcinoma. MiXCR, run by TCRdb on the PCR reads, gives a single entry per CDR3 protein. Of 20,000 or so distinct CDR3 sequences in the sample, 35% to 45% were seen once. The sample comprised esophageal tumor tissue. These receptors were obtained from a male donor with esophageal squamous cell carcinoma.

The genes are TRBV6-5 and TRBJ2-3; 7 nucleotides align to TRBD2. The germline CDR1 and CDR2 sequences are MNHEY and SVGAGI. Unmatched junction bases numbered 12, after V lost 7 bases and J lost 2 bases. The length of the CDR3 is 16 residues. CDR3 DNA: TGTGCCAGCACTTGGACTAGGAGTTCCTCCACAGATACGCAGTATTTT. Its protein product is CASTWTRSSSTDTQYF.

This clonotype was recorded a few times. The CDR3 does not end in the conserved phenylalanine or tryptophan, so this is likely a read error. It is unclear where the CDR3 begins or ends on the DNA, so no DNA is shown, and the CDR3 is as TCRdb lists it. The chain uses TRBV6-5 and TRBJ2-7. CDR1 and CDR2 from the germline V gene are MNHEY and SVGAGI. The CDR3 adds up to 15 amino acids, both ends counted. The CDR3 sequence: CASSYSAQRGYTFGS.

This clonotype was seen at least ten times. The chain employs TRBV7-9 and TRBJ2-7; D unresolved. CDR1 is SEHNR and CDR2 is FQNEAQ in the germline V gene (reference sequence). The length of the CDR3 is 14 residues. V was shortened by 1 base and J by 9 bases, with 16 bases between the two germline ends. The CDR3: CASSLDASPVRQYF. The CDR3 DNA is TGTGCCAGCAGCTTAGATGCCTCACCGGTTAGGCAGTACTTC.

To note about this clonotype: A much larger clone differs from this one at a single base, so this may be a read error. This sequence joins TRBV6-6 and TRBJ2-7; 11 nucleotides match TRBD1. The J call may not be correct, given that the DNA end is closer to TRBJ2-1. This CDR3 has 15 residues. CDR1 is MNHNY, CDR2 SVGAGI, per germline (reference sequence). The CDR3 loop is CASSYGTGGGYEQFF. In DNA, the CDR3 is TGTGCCAGCAGTTACGGGACAGGGGGTGGCTACGAGCAGTTCTTC.

This rearrangement joins TRBV6-1 to TRBJ2-3; D remains ambiguous. This CDR3 region has 12 residues. The germline CDR1 and CDR2 sequences are MNHNS and SASEGT. Trimming shortened V by 6 bases and J by 4 bases, and 8 bases separated the two germline ends. This chain's CDR3 is CASSSPSDTQYF. The CDR3 DNA is TGTGCCAGCAGCTCCCCGTCAGATACGCAGTATTTT.

The genes are TRBV7-3 and TRBJ2-5; 9 bases map to TRBD2. The junction had 2 bases not matched to a gene; V was cut back by 4 bases and J by 11 bases. The germline V gene encodes CDR1 SGHTA and CDR2 FQGTGA. The CDR3 totals 11 residues. The CDR3 region has the DNA TGTGCCAGCAGCTCTAGCGGGGAGCAGTACTTC. This translates into CASSSSGEQYF.

This clonotype was found a few times. The chain links TRBV7-2 to TRBJ2-1, with D possibly called TRBD1 or TRBD2 (5 bases each). Germline loops: CDR1 SGHTA, CDR2 FQGNSA. V was clipped by 8 bases and J by 6 bases, with 14 bases between them. This CDR3 contains 13 residues. The CDR3, as DNA: TGTGCCAGCGGGAGCCGGGGCCGCAATGAGCAGTTCTTC. Residues: CASGSRGRNEQFF. Drawing the rest from reference TRBV7-2 and TRBJ2-1, the complete variable domain is GAGVSQSPSNKVTEKGKDVELRCDPISGHTALYWYRQSLGQGLEFLIYFQGNSAPDKSGLPSDRFSAERTGGSVSTLTIQRTQQEDSAVYLCASGSRGRNEQFFGPGTRLTVL.

CDR3 amino acids: CASSLAQGWYNEQFF. Here the CDR3 DNA reads TGTGCCAGCAGCTTAGCTCAGGGTTGGTACAATGAGCAGTTCTTC. The J gene is TRBJ2-7, the V gene TRBV7-2; possible D gene TRBD1, 5 bases. The J call may be mistaken, given a closer DNA end match to TRBJ2-1. Germline V gene sequence: CDR1 SGHTA, CDR2 FQGNSA. The CDR3 covers 15 residues.